The 10 T cell receptor beta chains presented below share a single source sample, sequenced in a study of blood T cell repertoires in COVID-19 (TCRdb year 2020). Library generation was performed with the immunoSEQ multiplex PCR assay. The table comes from immuneACCESS by way of TCRdb, which keeps in-frame sequences with V and J called. Part of the clones is missing from these tables; in studies checked, under half for an unresolved V gene and the rest for unknown reasons. This sample has about 27,000 clones in its table, and about 80% of those were observed once. Of the sample, around 25% is held by the ten largest clones. The sequenced sample was peripheral blood. The receptors here all came from a man aged 70 or older with active COVID-19.

The rearrangement uses TRBV27 and TRBJ2-7, with TRBD1 matching 7 bases. The V and J ends lost 6 bases and 3 bases, in that order; junction bases with no gene match: 14. This CDR3 has 16 residues. Germline V gene sequence: CDR1 MNHEY, CDR2 SMNVEV (reference sequence). This CDR3 is CASRLRGTDRFYEQYF. The CDR3 bases are TGTGCCAGCAGACTTAGGGGGACGGACAGGTTCTACGAGCAGTACTTC.

Note on this clone: One end of the junction does not line up with germline, which may come from a read error. The chain uses TRBV2 and TRBJ2-7; maybe TRBD2 (6 bases). This CDR3 is built from 11 residues. Germline assignment: CDR1 SNHLY and CDR2 FYNNEI. As DNA, the CDR3 is TGTGCCAGCACCAATCGGGGAGGCGGTGGCTTC. As protein: CASTNRGGGGF.

The chain has TRBV7-3 and TRBJ2-3, with TRBD2 matching over 13 bases. After removal of 5 bases from V and 6 bases from J, the junction contained 11 bases not matched to a gene. CDR1 SGHTA and CDR2 FQGTGA come from the germline V gene. The CDR3 is 17 residues long. The CDR3 nucleotides are TGTGCCAGCAGCAGAATTCGGACTAGCGGGGGCTTCGATACGCAGTATTTT. Its protein is CASSRIRTSGGFDTQYF. Looking up the rest from reference TRBV7-3 and TRBJ2-3 gives the full variable domain: GAGVSQTPSNKVTEKGKYVELRCDPISGHTALYWYRQSLGQGPEFLIYFQGTGAADDSGLPNDRFFAVRPEGSVSTLKIQRTERGDSAVYLCASSRIRTSGGFDTQYFGPGTRLTVL.

The gene calls are TRBV30 and TRBJ2-5, with 7 nucleotides matching TRBD2. The CDR3 runs to 13 residues. The J segment lost 7 bases and the V segment lost 0 bases, leaving 5 bases of the junction unmatched. Germline V gene data show CDR1 as GTSNPN and CDR2 as SVGIG (reference sequence). The CDR3 nucleotides are TGTGCCTGGAGTGTACGCGGGAGAGCGACCCAGTACTTC. As protein: CAWSVRGRATQYF. The complete variable domain, with remaining parts taken from reference TRBV30 and TRBJ2-5, reads SQTIHQWPATLVQPVGSPLSLECTVEGTSNPNLYWYRQAAGRGLQLLFYSVGIGQISSEVPQNLSASRPQDRQFILSSKKLLLSDSGFYLCAWSVRGRATQYFGPGTRLLVL.

The rearrangement links TRBV6-6 to TRBJ2-7; TRBD1 is a possible D gene (5 bases). Germline V gives CDR1 MNHNY, CDR2 SVGAGI (reference sequence). This CDR3 has 15 amino acids. V was cut by 8 bases and J by 5 bases, with 22 bases left in between. The CDR3 is CASLSTQGSGDEQYF. The CDR3 DNA reads TGTGCCAGCCTTAGTACGCAGGGCTCGGGCGACGAGCAGTACTTC.

This clone was seen a handful of times. This chain uses TRBV30 with TRBJ1-1; tentative D call: TRBD1 (6 bases). Germline V gene lookup returns CDR1 GTSNPN and CDR2 SVGIG (reference sequence). The CDR3 length is 14 residues. V lost 4 bases to trimming and J lost 1 base, with 13 bases between them. This CDR3 is CAWMSGGGNTEAFF. CDR3 in DNA: TGTGCCTGGATGTCGGGAGGGGGGAACACTGAAGCTTTCTTT.

The rearrangement uses TRBV2 and TRBJ1-5; 7 positions match TRBD1. Germline trimming cut 4 bases from V and 3 bases from J; bases unmatched to any gene: 9. CDR3 length equals 16 residues. Germline V CDR1 and CDR2: SNHLY, FYNNEI. CDR3 nucleotide sequence: TGTGCCAGCAGTGGTGAAGGGGGACAGTACAATCAGCCCCAGCATTTT. Residues: CASSGEGGQYNQPQHF. Combining the CDR3 with reference TRBV2 and TRBJ1-5 gives the whole variable domain EPEVTQTPSHQVTQMGQEVILRCVPISNHLYFYWYRQILGQKVEFLVSFYNNEISEKSEIFDDQFSVERPDGSNFTLKIRSTKLEDSAMYFCASSGEGGQYNQPQHFGDGTRLSIL.

This rearrangement joins TRBV18 to TRBJ1-1; D perhaps matches TRBD1 (6 bases). V lost 2 bases, J lost 3 bases, and 10 bases lay in between. Germline-derived CDR1 and CDR2 are KGHSH and LQKENI. This CDR3 has 14 amino acids. CDR3 in DNA: TGTGCCAGCTCACCATCGCAGGGGCACACTGAAGCTTTCTTT. The encoded protein is CASSPSQGHTEAFF.

This rearrangement joins TRBV19 to TRBJ1-2; D gene unclear. V shed 3 bases and J shed 0 bases, with 5 bases lying between them. This CDR3 has 13 residues. Germline V lookup: CDR1 LNHDA, CDR2 SQIVND (reference sequence). In DNA form, the CDR3 reads TGTGCCAGTAGTATCTCCGCTAACTATGGCTACACCTTC. It codes for CASSISANYGYTF.

This chain uses TRBV2 with TRBJ1-4; 7 nucleotides align to TRBD1. The CDR3 totals 12 residues. Trimming took 6 bases from V and 7 from J; bases not matched to a gene: 2. Germline assignment: CDR1 SNHLY and CDR2 FYNNEI. CDR3 in amino acids: CASRTGFEKLFF. CDR3 bases: TGTGCCAGCAGGACAGGGTTTGAAAAACTGTTTTTT.